This T cell receptor beta chain was identified in a study of blood T cell repertoires in COVID-19. Study at large: The samples span acute and convalescent COVID-19 from the United States, Italy and Spain. PBMCs, B-cell-depleted T cells, or T cells were the source of the cDNA or gDNA that made up the material.

The germline V gene encodes CDR1 SGHRS and CDR2 YFSETQ. V gave up 4 bases and J gave up 3 bases; unmatched junction bases: 3. CDR3 length equals 15 residues. In the original processing: Reference gene primer amplification in the assay estimated nucleated cell counts. Here immunoSEQ multiplex PCR was the method, and the copy in TCRdb shows in-frame clones only, minus some. V and J calls and clone size are as listed in that table; D and trimming were resolved from the DNA. This table has about 190,000 clones, 70% to 85% appearing once. The V and J genes are TRBV5-1 and TRBJ2-1, with 11 bases aligning to TRBD2. The receptor was derived from a man aged 50-60 years who had recovered from COVID-19. Sequenced material: peripheral blood. The CDR3 reads CASSALAGDYNEQFF. CDR3 bases: TGCGCCAGCAGCGCACTAGCGGGGGACTACAATGAGCAGTTCTTC.